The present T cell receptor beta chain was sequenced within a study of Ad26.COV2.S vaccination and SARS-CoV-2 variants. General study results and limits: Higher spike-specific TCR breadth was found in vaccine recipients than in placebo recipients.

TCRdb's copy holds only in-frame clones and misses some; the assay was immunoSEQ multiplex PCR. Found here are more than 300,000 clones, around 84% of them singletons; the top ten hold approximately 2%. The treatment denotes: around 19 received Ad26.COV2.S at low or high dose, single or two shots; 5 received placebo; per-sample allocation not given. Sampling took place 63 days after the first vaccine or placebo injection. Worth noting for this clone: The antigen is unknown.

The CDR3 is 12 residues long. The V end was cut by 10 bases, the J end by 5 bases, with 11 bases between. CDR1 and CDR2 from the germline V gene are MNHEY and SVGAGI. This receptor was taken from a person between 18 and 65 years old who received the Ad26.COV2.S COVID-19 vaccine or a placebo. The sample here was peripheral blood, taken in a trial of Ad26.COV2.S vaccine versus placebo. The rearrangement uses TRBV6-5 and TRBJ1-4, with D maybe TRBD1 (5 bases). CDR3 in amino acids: CATRQINEKLFF. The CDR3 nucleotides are TGTGCCACCAGACAGATAAATGAAAAACTGTTTTTT.